These 13 T cell receptor beta chains were all obtained from the same sample, sequenced in a study of patients and donors after allogeneic stem cell transplantation. TCRdb called the RT-PCR reads again in MiXCR, with one record for every CDR3 protein. The data hold roughly 200,000 distinct CDR3 sequences, with around two fifths observed a single time. The sequenced sample was blood, either unsorted or a sorted T cell fraction (not recorded which). These receptors were taken from a human donor who was either an allogeneic HSCT recipient or a stem cell or donor lymphocyte infusion donor (not recorded which). It is not recorded whose cells these are; they may come from a transplant donor.

The chain recombines TRBV5-1 with TRBJ1-6; TRBD1 agrees at 8 bases. With V trimmed by 0 bases and J by 7 bases, 9 bases remained unmatched. The germline gives CDR1 SGHRS, CDR2 YFSETQ. The CDR3 is 17 residues long. The DNA for the CDR3 is TGCGCCAGCAGCTTGGCCGTGACAGGGGTAGGCAATTCACCCCTCCACTTT. Protein sequence: CASSLAVTGVGNSPLHF. Combining the CDR3 with reference TRBV5-1 and TRBJ1-6 gives the whole variable domain KAGVTQTPRYLIKTRGQQVTLSCSPISGHRSVSWYQQTPGQGLQFLFEYFSETQRNKGNFPGRFSGRQFSNSRSEMNVSTLELGDSALYLCASSLAVTGVGNSPLHFGNGTRLTVT.

The rearrangement joins TRBV7-6 to TRBJ1-1; D unresolved. V lost 2 bases, J lost 0 bases, and 13 bases lay in between. The CDR3 consists of 16 residues. Germline V gives CDR1 SGHVS, CDR2 FNYEAQ. CDR3 residues: CASSLRPGLMNTEAFF. CDR3 bases: TGTGCCAGCAGCTTAAGGCCCGGACTGATGAACACTGAAGCTTTCTTT.

This sequence joins TRBV11-2 and TRBJ1-6; no definite D call. Trimming took 8 bases from V and 8 from J, leaving 13 bases between them. This CDR3 spans 13 amino acids. CDR1 is SGHAT and CDR2 is FQNNGV in the germline V gene. CDR3 loop: CASGRTFDSPLHF. DNA for the CDR3: TGTGCCAGCGGGAGGACCTTTGATTCACCCCTCCACTTT. Filled out from reference TRBV11-2 and TRBJ1-6, the complete variable domain reads EAGVAQSPRYKIIEKRQSVAFWCNPISGHATLYWYQQILGQGPKLLIQFQNNGVVDDSQLPKDRFSAERLKGVDSTLKIQPAKLEDSAVYLCASGRTFDSPLHFGNGTRLTVT.

The genes are TRBV3-1 and TRBJ2-1; 16 bases map to TRBD2. From germline, CDR1 is LGHDT and CDR2 YNNKEL (reference sequence). This CDR3 has 17 residues. With V trimmed by 4 bases and J by 7 bases, 7 bases remained unmatched. As DNA, the CDR3 is TGTGCCAGCAGCCGGGGACTAGCGGGGGGGCCCGGGAATGAGCAGTTCTTC. This encodes CASSRGLAGGPGNEQFF.

The chain combines TRBV9 with TRBJ1-3, with D hard to call. The CDR3 is made up of 18 amino acids. Between the trimmed V and J ends, which lost 4 bases and 2 bases, there was a span of 22 bases. Germline V gene lookup returns CDR1 SGDLS and CDR2 YYNGEE. The CDR3 bases are TGTGCCAGCAGCTCCAAAATCCGTCGGCACAAGGCTGGAAACACCATATATTTT. Translated, it gives CASSSKIRRHKAGNTIYF.

The chain employs TRBV3-1 and TRBJ2-7; 8 bases agree with TRBD1. V gave up 4 bases and J gave up 4 bases; unmatched junction bases: 6. The germline V gene encodes CDR1 LGHDT and CDR2 YNNKEL (reference sequence). This CDR3 is built from 14 residues. In DNA form, the CDR3 reads TGTGCCAGCAGCCCGGGACAGGAAAGGTACGAGCAGTACTTC. It translates to CASSPGQERYEQYF.

The V gene is TRBV5-1, the J gene TRBJ2-2; D unclear. CDR1 is SGHRS, CDR2 YFSETQ, per germline. CDR3 length: 13 residues. Trimming removed 5 bases at V and 5 bases at J, with 10 bases between. The CDR3 here is CASRLVGTGELFF. CDR3 bases: TGCGCCAGCAGGCTTGTCGGGACCGGGGAGCTGTTTTTT.

The gene calls are TRBV4-2 and TRBJ2-1, with 8 bases fitting TRBD1. This CDR3 is built from 15 residues. The junction had 4 bases not matched to a gene; V was cut back by 0 bases and J by 6 bases. The germline V gene encodes CDR1 LGHNA and CDR2 YNFKEQ. DNA for the CDR3: TGTGCCAGCAGCCAAGACAGGGGGCTTATCAATGAGCAGTTCTTC. The encoded protein is CASSQDRGLINEQFF.

This rearrangement joins TRBV5-1 to TRBJ1-2, with D perhaps matching TRBD1 (6 bases). V gave up 5 bases and J gave up 4 bases, with 12 bases separating them. CDR1 is SGHRS, CDR2 YFSETQ, per germline. The CDR3 runs to 13 residues. The CDR3 loop reads CASRQGTSYGYTF. The CDR3, as DNA: TGCGCCAGCAGACAGGGTACTTCCTATGGCTACACCTTC.

This clonotype was found a few times. The chain has TRBV5-6 and TRBJ2-3; D possibly uses TRBD1 or TRBD2 (6 bases each). Between the trimmed V and J ends, which lost 5 bases and 4 bases, there was a span of 17 bases. CDR3 length: 15 residues. CDR1 is SGHDT and CDR2 is YYEEEE in the germline V gene. This chain's CDR3 is CASRVEGGPSDTQYF. DNA of the CDR3: TGTGCCAGCAGAGTGGAGGGGGGACCGTCAGATACGCAGTATTTT.

The J gene is TRBJ1-1, the V gene TRBV3-1, with a tentative D call TRBD1 (5 bases). This CDR3 is built from 16 residues. Germline-derived CDR1 and CDR2 are LGHDT and YNNKEL (reference sequence). V lost 0 bases to trimming and J lost 1 base, with 12 bases between them. CDR3 in DNA: TGTGCCAGCAGCCAAGATCAAACAGGAGGGAACACTGAAGCTTTCTTT. Translated: CASSQDQTGGNTEAFF.

This clonotype came up many times. The chain combines TRBV5-1 with TRBJ1-1, with D possibly being TRBD1 (6 bases). The ends were cut back, 1 base at V and 4 bases at J, with 14 bases in the middle. CDR3 length: 15 residues. The germline V gene has CDR1 SGHRS and CDR2 YFSETQ. CDR3 residues: CASSLTGVGGTEAFF. The CDR3 coding sequence is TGCGCCAGCAGCTTGACGGGGGTAGGGGGCACTGAAGCTTTCTTT.

This clonotype was seen a handful of times. The rearrangement uses TRBV5-1 and TRBJ2-2; 7 nucleotides match TRBD1. CDR1 is SGHRS and CDR2 is YFSETQ in the germline V gene. The CDR3 sequence is 15 residues long. V lost 3 bases to trimming and J lost 3 bases; unmatched junction nucleotides: 5. DNA of the CDR3: TGCGCCAGCAGCTACAGGGGATCCGACACCGGGGAGCTGTTTTTT. Encoded protein: CASSYRGSDTGELFF.